The 30 T cell receptor beta chains listed next were all sequenced from one sample in a study of regulatory T cells in long-lasting Graves disease. The sample's time point: persistent/refractory GD, antithyroid drugs over 5 years with positive TRAb. PBMC RNA was the source of the TCR library. Arm-PCR of CDR3 regions with iRepertoire HTBI primers generated TCR beta libraries. MiXCR, run by TCRdb on the multiplex PCR reads, gives a single entry per CDR3 protein. In the table there are around 460,000 distinct CDR3 sequences, about 20% of which are singletons. The sample in question was peripheral blood mononuclear cells (PBMCs), obtained when the disease was refractory, from a patient treated with antithyroid drugs. Receptor source: a female donor with Graves disease.

The chain is built from TRBV19 and TRBJ1-6; 9 nucleotides agree with TRBD1. CDR1 is LNHDA and CDR2 is SQIVND in the germline V gene (reference sequence). After removal of 6 bases from V and 9 bases from J, the junction contained 3 bases not matched to a gene. The CDR3 has 13 amino acids. The CDR3 coding sequence is TGTGCCAGTAGAGACAGGGGGACTTCACCCCTCCACTTT. Translated, it gives CASRDRGTSPLHF.

This clonotype came up a few times. This is likely an artifact of a read error, given a far larger clone one base away. The V gene is TRBV28, the J gene TRBJ1-1, with 7 bases fitting TRBD1. The CDR3 is 15 amino acids. After removal of 0 bases from V and 5 bases from J, the junction contained 6 bases not matched to a gene. Germline CDR1 reads MDHEN; CDR2 reads SYDVKM. The CDR3 region has the DNA TGTGCCAGCAGTTTATGGACAGGGAAAAGTACTGAAGCTTTCTTT. Amino acids: CASSLWTGKSTEAFF.

This clonotype was seen many times. The chain carries TRBV7-2 and TRBJ2-5; D possibly corresponds to TRBD1 (6 bases). Germline assignment: CDR1 SGHTA and CDR2 FQGNSA. This CDR3 is 14 amino acids long. The V end lost 5 bases, the J end lost 5 bases, and 15 bases lay between the germline ends. In DNA form, the CDR3 reads TGTGCCAGCAGCACAGGAACAACAGGGGAGACCCAGTACTTC. It is translated as CASSTGTTGETQYF. Supplemented by reference TRBV7-2 and TRBJ2-5, the full variable domain reads GAGVSQSPSNKVTEKGKDVELRCDPISGHTALYWYRQSLGQGLEFLIYFQGNSAPDKSGLPSDRFSAERTGGSVSTLTIQRTQQEDSAVYLCASSTGTTGETQYFGPGTRLLVL.

This clonotype was counted ten times or more. The chain has TRBV28 and TRBJ1-4; TRBD1 agrees at 10 bases. The CDR3 runs 18 residues. CDR1 MDHEN and CDR2 SYDVKM come from the germline V gene. V shed 1 base, J shed 0 bases, and the junction held 5 bases outside the gene matches. CDR3 protein: CASSLSGTGDPTNEKLFF. The CDR3 DNA reads TGTGCCAGCAGTTTATCCGGGACAGGGGACCCAACTAATGAAAAACTGTTTTTT.

This clonotype was seen ten or more times. The chain is built from TRBV6-2 or TRBV6-3 and TRBJ2-7; TRBD2 aligns across 8 bases. In germline, CDR1 is MNHEY, CDR2 SVGEGT. V was clipped by 2 bases and J by 0 bases; unmatched bases: 12. CDR3 length: 18 amino acids. The CDR3 sequence is CASSYGKGWTSRSYEQYF. As DNA, the CDR3 is TGTGCCAGCAGTTACGGTAAAGGGTGGACTAGCCGCTCCTACGAGCAGTACTTC.

As to this clonotype: A much more abundant neighbour one base away suggests this may be a read error. The V and J genes are TRBV11-2 and TRBJ2-5, with 11 bases identical to TRBD2. The V gene end was trimmed by 4 bases and the J gene end by 9 bases; junction bases not matched to a gene: 13. Germline V CDR1 and CDR2: SGHAT, FQNNGV. This CDR3 contains 16 residues. The CDR3 protein is CASSSLLAGVREAQYF. CDR3 sequence (DNA): TGTGCCAGCAGCTCATTACTAGCGGGGGTGAGGGAGGCCCAGTACTTC.

This clonotype has ten or more counts. The rearrangement joins TRBV28 to TRBJ1-1; D is unresolved. This CDR3 is built from 14 residues. Germline V gives CDR1 MDHEN, CDR2 SYDVKM. The V and J ends lost 5 bases and 0 bases respectively, with 10 bases between them. This chain's CDR3 is CASSTTELNTEAFF. The CDR3 DNA reads TGTGCCAGCAGTACAACAGAGCTGAACACTGAAGCTTTCTTT.

The CDR3 nucleotides are TGTGCCAGCAGCGGGAAACAGGGGGCCTCCGAAGATACGCAGTATTTT. Translating gives CASSGKQGASEDTQYF. The chain is built from TRBV7-2 and TRBJ2-3; 9 bases align to TRBD1. The CDR3 is 16 amino acids. Germline V gene lookup returns CDR1 SGHTA and CDR2 FQGNSA. Trimming took 5 bases from V and 5 from J; bases not matched to a gene: 11.

The chain carries TRBV7-8 and TRBJ2-6; maybe TRBD1 (5 bases). The CDR3 is 16 amino acids. Trimming stripped 4 bases from V and 4 bases from J, with 14 bases between. The germline V gene encodes CDR1 SGHVS and CDR2 FQNEAQ. The CDR3 sequence is CASSSSRVPGANVLTF. CDR3 coding DNA: TGTGCCAGCAGCTCCTCCAGGGTTCCCGGGGCCAACGTCCTGACTTTC.

Many counts were recorded for this clonotype. The J gene is TRBJ2-7, the V gene TRBV2; no clear D gene. Germline V gives CDR1 SNHLY, CDR2 FYNNEI. Trimming left V 7 bases short and J 3 bases short, with 22 bases between. CDR3 length: 16 residues. DNA for the CDR3: TGTGCCAGCACGAGCACCGGGTCCCCGGTTGGCTACGAGCAGTACTTC. It encodes CASTSTGSPVGYEQYF.

This clonotype was seen many times. This chain links TRBV6-5 with TRBJ2-7; a possible D gene is TRBD2 (6 bases). The germline V gene has CDR1 MNHEY and CDR2 SVGAGI. V was cut by 3 bases and J by 11 bases, with 11 bases left in between. CDR3 length equals 11 residues. In DNA, the CDR3 is TGTGCCAGCAGTTATGTAGGAGGGGAGTACTTC. Translated: CASSYVGGEYF.

At least ten counts were recorded for this clonotype. The chain combines TRBV20-1 with TRBJ1-1; 7 bases agree with TRBD1. The CDR3 is 16 amino acids. Germline values: CDR1 DFQATT, CDR2 SNEGSKA (reference sequence). Trimming took 5 bases from V and 1 from J; bases not matched to a gene: 13. CDR3 residues: CSAPQWDRYKNTEAFF. CDR3 coding DNA: TGCAGTGCTCCCCAGTGGGACAGATACAAGAACACTGAAGCTTTCTTT.

This clonotype was seen many times. The chain uses TRBV12-3 or TRBV12-4 and TRBJ1-2; unclear D gene. CDR3 length equals 11 residues. V was trimmed by 6 bases and J by 4 bases, leaving 6 bases between them. For the CDR3, the DNA is TGTGCCAGCAGGGGCCTCTATGGCTACACCTTC. This encodes CASRGLYGYTF.

There are many counts of this clonotype. This sequence joins TRBV11-1 and TRBJ2-7; 8 bases are a match to TRBD2. The germline V gene encodes CDR1 SGHAT and CDR2 FQDESV (reference sequence). J lost 6 bases, V lost 2 bases, and 3 bases had no gene match. The CDR3 has 13 residues. Here the CDR3 DNA reads TGTGCCAGCAGCTTAAATAGCGGGACCGAGCAGTACTTC. The encoded protein is CASSLNSGTEQYF.

This chain connects TRBV6-1 to TRBJ2-5, with D maybe TRBD2 (5 bases). V was clipped by 0 bases and J by 2 bases, with 13 bases between them. The CDR3 spans 16 residues. CDR1 and CDR2 (germline): MNHNS, SASEGT. The CDR3, as DNA: TGTGCCAGCAGTGAAGCCCCTGGAGGTTGGCAAGAGACCCAGTACTTC. Residues: CASSEAPGGWQETQYF.

This clonotype was seen many times. The chain uses TRBV20-1 and TRBJ1-4, with 7 bases that match TRBD1. The CDR3 sequence is 14 residues long. J lost 1 base, V lost 5 bases, and 4 bases had no gene match. The germline gives CDR1 DFQATT, CDR2 SNEGSKA (reference sequence). The CDR3 DNA sequence: TGCAGTGCTCGACAGGGTGTAACTAATGAAAAACTGTTTTTT. Its translation is CSARQGVTNEKLFF.

This clonotype was detected many times. The chain uses TRBV12-3 or TRBV12-4 and TRBJ1-2, with 7 bases fitting TRBD1. The CDR3 sequence is 14 residues long. Germline trimming cut 5 bases from V and 4 bases from J; bases unmatched to any gene: 7. The CDR3 sequence: CASSPPGGAYGYTF. In DNA form, the CDR3 reads TGTGCCAGCAGTCCACCAGGGGGAGCCTATGGCTACACCTTC.

Comments on this clonotype: A clone one base away is much larger, so this may be a read error. Likely a read error: the CDR3 ends without its conserved phenylalanine or tryptophan. The J gene is TRBJ1-2, the V gene TRBV5-1, with D possibly TRBD1 on 6 matching bases. Deletions cut 5 bases from V and 8 bases from J, with 16 bases between. Looked up from germline, CDR1 is SGHRS and CDR2 is YFSETQ. The CDR3 consists of 13 residues. CDR3 protein: CASSLTGPLGYTS. Here the CDR3 DNA reads TGCGCCAGCAGTTTGACAGGCCCCTTAGGCTACACCTCC.

The rearrangement links TRBV5-6 to TRBJ2-4; D unresolved. Trimming removed 3 bases from V and 0 bases from J, with 10 bases in between. Germline CDR1 and CDR2: SGHDT and YYEEEE. The CDR3 covers 15 residues. This chain's CDR3 is CASSSSHIAKNIQYF. CDR3 coding DNA: TGTGCCAGCAGCTCCAGCCACATAGCCAAAAACATTCAGTACTTC.

This clonotype was detected once. A much larger clone differs from this one at a single base, so this may be a read error. The genes are TRBV6-2 or TRBV6-3 and TRBJ1-5; TRBD1 is a possible D gene (6 bases). This CDR3 comprises 13 residues. Germline lookup yields CDR1 MNHEY and CDR2 SVGEGT. The DNA of the CDR3 is TGTGCCGGCAGTGCAGGGGTCAGACAGCCCCAGCATTTT. This encodes CAGSAGVRQPQHF.

There are many counts of this clonotype. This chain links TRBV28 with TRBJ2-2; 7 bases line up with TRBD1. Germline loops: CDR1 MDHEN, CDR2 SYDVKM. With V trimmed by 4 bases and J by 1 base, 12 bases remained unmatched. This CDR3 is built from 18 residues. The CDR3 nucleotides are TGTGCCAGCAGTTCTAGGGACAGCCCCACGAAGAACACCGGGGAGCTGTTTTTT. Encoded protein: CASSSRDSPTKNTGELFF.

The table lists this clonotype with many counts. This chain joins TRBV11-2 and TRBJ2-2; D is ambiguous. Trimming left V 1 base short and J 5 bases short, with 8 bases between. CDR1 and CDR2 (germline): SGHAT, FQNNGV. CDR3 length: 14 residues. This CDR3 reads CASSLVAVTGELFF. The CDR3 coding sequence is TGTGCCAGCAGCTTAGTCGCTGTTACCGGGGAGCTGTTTTTT.

The table lists this clonotype with many counts. The genes are TRBV28 and TRBJ2-7; 9 bases fit TRBD1. This CDR3 spans 15 amino acids. Germline V CDR1 and CDR2: MDHEN, SYDVKM. V trimming: 5 bases; J trimming: 9 bases; junction bases outside the gene matches: 14. In DNA form, the CDR3 reads TGTGCCAGCAGTCAGCCGGGACAGGGCCCATGGGGGCAGTACTTC. Protein: CASSQPGQGPWGQYF.

This clonotype was counted only a few times. The V call is TRBV7-9, the J call TRBJ2-2; 7 nucleotides match TRBD1. There are 15 residues in the CDR3. The junction had 3 bases not matched to a gene; V was cut back by 5 bases and J by 0 bases. CDR1 is SEHNR and CDR2 is FQNEAQ in the germline V gene (reference sequence). CDR3 DNA: TGTGCCAGCAGCAACAGGGGCCCGAACACCGGGGAGCTGTTTTTT. Its translation: CASSNRGPNTGELFF.

This clonotype has more than one count but fewer than ten. This chain links TRBV28 with TRBJ1-5; D ambiguous. CDR1 and CDR2 (germline): MDHEN, SYDVKM. With 4 bases removed from V and 7 bases from J, the gap between germline ends came to 14 bases. CDR3 length equals 14 residues. As DNA, the CDR3 is TGTGCCAGCAGTTCTCTCACGCTAGACCAGCCCCAGCATTTT. Translated, it gives CASSSLTLDQPQHF.

This clonotype has a count of ten or more. V is TRBV2 and J is TRBJ1-2; the match to TRBD1 covers 7 bases. The CDR3 spans 15 residues. Losses at the gene ends were 0 bases for V and 4 bases for J; bases not matched to a gene: 5. Germline V gives CDR1 SNHLY, CDR2 FYNNEI. CDR3 DNA: TGTGCCAGCAGTGAAGCCAGGGGGGGAGGCTATGGCTACACCTTC. Amino acids: CASSEARGGGYGYTF.

This clonotype has a count of ten or more. The rearrangement links TRBV12-3 or TRBV12-4 to TRBJ2-7; no reliable D call. V was trimmed by 6 bases and J by 5 bases, leaving 14 bases between them. The CDR3 covers 13 residues. The CDR3 coding sequence is TGTGCCAGCAGCTATCCGGCGCTGGACGAGCAGTACTTC. Protein: CASSYPALDEQYF.

This clonotype was counted between two and nine times. The chain joins TRBV7-2 to TRBJ1-5; TRBD1 is a possible D gene (6 bases). The germline CDR1 and CDR2 sequences are SGHTA and FQGNSA. V gave up 1 base and J gave up 1 base, with 11 bases separating them. The CDR3 contains 16 residues. The CDR3 coding sequence is TGTGCCAGCAGCTTAGTTGGGGGGGCAAGCAATCAGCCCCAGCATTTT. Translation gives CASSLVGGASNQPQHF.

This clonotype was recorded a few times. Since a much larger clone is just one base distant, this may be a read error. The gene calls are TRBV20-1 and TRBJ1-4, with D unclear. CDR3 length equals 14 residues. V lost 3 bases to trimming and J lost 4 bases, with 12 bases between them. The germline V gene encodes CDR1 DFQATT and CDR2 SNEGSKA (reference sequence). The CDR3 nucleotides read TGCAGTGCTAGGGGTGTGGGTGGTAATGAAAAACTGTTTTTT. Translating gives CSARGVGGNEKLFF.

The chain employs TRBV20-1 and TRBJ2-5; 9 nucleotides match TRBD2. J lost 5 bases, V lost 0 bases, and 7 bases had no gene match. The V gene's germline CDR1 is DFQATT and CDR2 SNEGSKA (reference sequence). The CDR3 extends over 15 amino acids. CDR3 sequence reads: CSARDLSGGRETQYF. DNA of the CDR3: TGCAGTGCTAGAGATCTGAGCGGGGGGAGGGAGACCCAGTACTTC.